The clone carrying this T cell receptor beta chain was picked up one time. Its cognate antigen is unknown. The data derive from a study of identifying expanded T cells in peripheral blood. Study-level points and caveats: Across healthy donors, higher total template counts meant significantly greater approximately two-week count variance.

Collection occurred without any documented infections or immune events in donors. Profiling relied on immunoSEQ multiplex PCR, and the TCRdb table lists in-frame clones only, not all of them. The data contain approximately 120,000 clones, roughly 90% of them singletons. This TCR derives from a person aged 18 to 69 in good health. The material sequenced was blood.

The CDR3 DNA follows: TGCGCCAGCAGCTTCCCTAGGACAGCCTACGAGCAGTACTTC. The encoded protein is CASSFPRTAYEQYF. V and J are TRBV5-1 and TRBJ2-7, with D possibly matching TRBD1 (6 bases). The length of the CDR3 is 14 residues. Germline lookup yields CDR1 SGHRS and CDR2 YFSETQ. Trimming took off 2 bases at V and 2 bases at J, with 11 bases between the two ends.